This note documents a single TCR beta chain sequence. Using immunoSEQ multiplex PCR, the repertoire was profiled, and TCRdb retains in-frame clones only, with some absent. The sample has around 42,000 clones; roughly 76% are singletons. In germline, CDR1 is MNHNY, CDR2 SVGAGI (reference sequence). The CDR3 consists of 13 residues. Deletions cut 0 bases from V and 4 bases from J, with 6 bases between. This entry is derived from a study of blood T cell repertoires in COVID-19. The sample taken for sequencing was peripheral blood. The rearrangement links TRBV6-6 to TRBJ1-1; D unclear. This clonotype was obtained from a man between 70 and 80 years old with active or convalescent COVID-19. CDR3 DNA: TGTGCCAGCAGTTACTCGTTCCGCACTGAAGCTTTCTTT. Its protein product is CASSYSFRTEAFF.